The sequence of this T cell receptor beta chain was determined in a study of T cells expressing NK-cell markers. About the study: It was from sorted CD3+CD56+NKG2C+, CD3+CD56+NKG2C- and CD3+CD56-NKG2C+ T cells that TCR beta repertoires came.

General study results and limits: Also leading the CD3+CD56-NKG2C+ fraction in a handful of donors were these clonotypes.

TCR beta cDNA was made by 5'RACE template switching with UMIs. Using the 5' RACE reads, TCRdb records one entry per CDR3 protein without DNA. This table holds roughly 280,000 distinct CDR3 sequences. On this clonotype: The antigen remains unidentified.

The germline V gene encodes CDR1 SGHVS and CDR2 FNYEAQ. The CDR3 has 11 amino acids. This receptor was taken from a young man in good health. The chain couples TRBV7-6 to TRBJ2-5; TCRdb returns TRBD1, unconfirmable since there is no DNA. Sequenced material: blood T cells: a sorted CD56 or NKG2C T cell subset, CD4+ or CD8+ T cells, or bulk PBMC T cells (not recorded which). CDR3 sequence: CASRQGETQYF.